A single sample is the source of the 4 T cell receptor beta chains below, sequenced in a study of blood T cell repertoires in COVID-19. Sequenced by immunoSEQ multiplex PCR; TCRdb stores in-frame clones only, minus some. This table holds fewer than 200,000 clones, 80% to 90% found once. Sequenced input: peripheral blood. The origin of the receptors is a man aged 40-49 years who had recovered from COVID-19.

As to this clone: The sample has other DNA sequences that encode this CDR3 too. The V gene is TRBV10-3, the J gene TRBJ1-5; no clear D gene. V was shortened by 6 bases and J by 3 bases, with 9 bases between the two germline ends. Germline-derived CDR1 and CDR2 are ENHRY and SYGVKD. CDR3 length equals 13 residues. As DNA, the CDR3 is TGTGCCATCAGCGGTCGTGACAATCAGCCCCAGCATTTT. Its translation is CAISGRDNQPQHF.

The V call is TRBV15, the J call TRBJ1-5, with a weak D call TRBD1 (5 bases). Trimming cost V 9 bases and J 1 base, with 10 bases left between them. CDR3 length: 13 residues. Germline V gene data show CDR1 as LNHNV and CDR2 as YYDKDF (reference sequence). The CDR3 DNA reads TGTGCCACGCGCAAGGGGAGCAATCAGCCCCAGCATTTT. Its protein product is CATRKGSNQPQHF.

The chain combines TRBV6-6 with TRBJ1-2; D remains ambiguous. Per the germline V gene, CDR1 is MNHNY and CDR2 is SVGAGI (reference sequence). Trimming shortened V by 6 bases and J by 2 bases, and 10 bases separated the two germline ends. The CDR3 loop spans 13 amino acids. The CDR3 DNA reads as TGTGCCAGCAGAGTGGACTGGAACTATGGCTACACCTTC. Translation: CASRVDWNYGYTF.

A few counts support this clone. J is TRBJ2-1 and V is TRBV20-1; 9 nucleotides line up with TRBD2. After removal of 6 bases from V and 0 bases from J, the junction contained 3 bases not matched to a gene. The length of the CDR3 is 14 residues. CDR1 and CDR2 (germline): DFQATT, SNEGSKA (reference sequence). CDR3 DNA sequence: TGCAGTGCCAGTAGCGGGAGCTCCTACAATGAGCAGTTCTTC. It specifies CSASSGSSYNEQFF.